This TCR beta chain was sequenced in a study of T cells in Graves' hyperthyroidism and ophthalmopathy. This clonotype was counted many times. Using RNA transcripts as the source, TCR beta CDR3 regions were amplified. The HTBI set primed first-round TCR CDR3 RT-PCR. TCRdb recomputed calls from the multiplex PCR reads with MiXCR, one row per CDR3 protein. The sample consists of 700,000 to 950,000 distinct CDR3 sequences, 35% of them appearing once. Germline V CDR1 and CDR2: SGHTA, FQGNSA. This CDR3 is 16 amino acids long. Trimming took 5 bases from V and 0 from J; bases not matched to a gene: 7. The chain is built from TRBV7-2 and TRBJ2-7; 10 positions agree with TRBD2. The source of this sequence is a woman between 40 and 55 years old with Graves' hyperthyroidism. Sequenced input: blood. The CDR3 reads CASSLSSGGFSYEQYF. The CDR3 nucleotides are TGTGCCAGCAGCCTCTCTAGCGGGGGCTTCTCCTACGAGCAGTACTTC.